This TCR beta chain stems from a study of Ad26.COV2.S vaccination and SARS-CoV-2 variants (dated by TCRdb to the early 2020s). Background on the whole study: Donors in the vaccine arm were drawn from COV1001, a multicentre, randomized, double-blind, placebo-controlled phase I-IIa trial testing Ad26.COV2.S in healthy adults. The TCR-sequenced set comprised approximately 32 samples: around 20 Ad26.COV2.S vaccine recipients, 5 placebo recipients and 8 SARS-CoV-2 convalescent individuals. TCRbeta repertoire sequencing was used to assess the specificity and breadth of SARS-CoV-2-reactive T cell receptors after Ad26.COV2.S vaccination. Dosing of Ad26.COV2.S was intramuscular, at either 5x10^10 or 1x10^11 viral particles, delivered as one shot or as two shots spaced 56 days apart. Trial participants were randomized into five groups of five, in which low-dose or high-dose Ad26.COV2.S was given once or twice, or placebo was given on both occasions. Investigators did not know the trial group allocation while performing experiments and assessing outcomes. Overall study results and their limits: The study lacked the statistical power to compare responses across vaccine doses or regimens. Spike-specific TCR breadth was higher in Ad26.COV2.S recipients than in placebo recipients (P = 0.0014). According to the authors, total T cell responses may have been underestimated by the TCR breadth and depth analyses. After vaccination, substantial breadth of spike-specific CD8+ and CD4+ T cell responses was reported. Vaccine and placebo recipients had similar non-spike TCR breadth, a finding consistent with the vaccine containing only spike.

The V end loses 2 bases and the J end loses 5 bases, and a stretch of 9 bases separates them. The germline V gene specifies MNHEY as CDR1 and SVGAGI as CDR2. The CDR3, cysteine through phenylalanine, is 14 amino acids long. Only the CDR3 part of the read is kept: 42 bases, read in frame from the first base. For this clone: Its antigen is not yet known. Base qualities are not provided; no much larger clone lies one nucleotide away. The same CDR3 can be traced to other DNA sequences in this sample.

The immunoSEQ Assay was the method used to sequence TCRbeta CDR3 regions. After extraction, genomic DNA underwent amplification by bias-controlled multiplex PCR, followed by high-throughput sequencing. The authors' analysis ran thus. To quantify the absolute abundance of every unique TCRbeta CDR3 region, sequences were collapsed and filtered. T cell fraction was estimated by normalization of TCRbeta template counts to usable DNA, with usable DNA being measured through amplification of reference genes present in all nucleated cells. Repertoire TCRs were annotated as SARS-CoV-2-specific by exact matching of V gene, CDR3 amino acid sequence and J gene to a known reactive TCR set. The reference SARS-CoV-2 TCR set was derived from MIRA and filtered for enrichment in COVID-19-positive ImmuneCODE repertoires, a step that removed public or cross-reactive TCRs. Drawing on the MIRA antigens, annotated TCRs were analysed further at the level of specific ORF or position within ORF. Breadth was defined as the number of annotated unique rearrangements divided by the total number of unique productive rearrangements, and depth was defined as the summed frequency of the annotated unique rearrangements. Two-sided Wilcoxon rank-sum tests were used to compare TCR breadth between groups. The immuneACCESS repertoire file appears here via TCRdb, limited to in-frame rearrangements. These files lack a portion of the clones; in checked studies, under half of the deficit traces to unresolved V genes, and the cause of the others is not known. Clonal size and the V and J genes are those of that table, whereas D and trimming came from the DNA. This sample lists roughly 420,000 clones; 70% to 90% were detected once. The ten biggest clones cover 3.6% of the sample.

Taken with the paper, the label for treatment or condition translates to: around 19 received Ad26.COV2.S at low or high dose, single or two shots; five or six received placebo; per-sample allocation not given. Repertoires of vaccine and placebo recipients were sequenced from samples taken on day 63 after the first injection. Cohort 1b enrolled about two dozen adults aged 18-55 years at a single site in Boston, USA, between 29 July and 7 August 2020. As a vaccine, Ad26.COV2.S was a replication-incompetent adenovirus type 26 vector that expressed a prefusion-stabilized SARS-CoV-2 spike protein derived from the original Wuhan strain.

The sequence came from a person between 18 and 65 years old who received the Ad26.COV2.S COVID-19 vaccine or a placebo. Recombination joined TRBV6-5 with TRBJ1-4; the D gene is perhaps TRBD1, on 6 matching bases. Sequences were derived from peripheral blood, sampled in a trial of Ad26.COV2.S vaccine versus placebo. The CDR3 in this case is CASSYRGGNEKLFF. The DNA is as follows: TGTGCCAGCAGTTACCGAGGGGGGAATGAAAAACTGTTTTTT.